This record covers a single TCR beta chain. Antigen unknown. CD4+ cells of the naive, central memory, regulatory and stem cell-like memory types were sorted via CD45RO/CCR7/CD25/CD127/CD95/CD27. These data belong to a study of beta chain features in type 1 diabetes. Across the study: The number of sorted cells examined across all samples was roughly 100,000,000. Study results and caveats: Within the patient group, naive, central memory and Treg TCRB repertoires appeared more similar to each other than within healthy donors.

Expressed TCRB transcripts were sequenced because the entire RNA isolate underwent reverse transcription. Libraries were prepared by immunoSEQ multiplex PCR; TCRdb keeps only in-frame clonotypes and omits some of them. Seen here are around 500,000 clones, about an eighth observed once, and the top ten hold over 0.035%. This CDR3 is 13 amino acids long. Germline lookup yields CDR1 SGHTA and CDR2 FQGTGA. V was shortened by 9 bases and J by 0 bases, with 11 bases between the two germline ends. The chain has TRBV7-3 and TRBJ1-1; D call uncertain. The source material was naive CD4+ T cells from blood. This clonotype was sampled from a woman aged 18 to 35 in good health. CDR3 sequence (DNA): TGTGCCAGTCGATCCGCTATGAACACTGAAGCTTTCTTT. It is translated as CASRSAMNTEAFF.